One T cell receptor (beta chain) is described in this entry. No antigen is known for it. The sample comes from a study of a mutant IDH1 vaccine in newly diagnosed glioma. About the study: Vaccines were begun 4-6 weeks after radiotherapy alone, or with temozolomide cycles.

V shed 2 bases and J shed 9 bases, with 17 bases lying between them. This CDR3 is built from 15 residues. Germline values: CDR1 MNHEY, CDR2 SVGAGI. Time point specified: week 47, end of study. Each dose delivered 300 ug of mutant IDH1 20-mer peptide subcutaneously with imiquimod. Vaccinations, eight in total, occurred in weeks 1, 3, 5, 7, 11, 15, 19, 23. Clones were read by immunoSEQ multiplex PCR, and TCRdb kept only the in-frame ones, dropping some. Here the sample spans about 34,000 clones, about 87% being singletons. The source was PBMCs, collected from a glioma patient whose treatment included an IDH1 peptide vaccine. The TCR sequence derives from a woman in her twenties or thirties with glioma. V and J are TRBV6-5 and TRBJ2-1, with D perhaps matching TRBD2 (6 bases). For the CDR3, the DNA is TGTGCCAGCAGTTACCTCGGGCTAGCGCGACGTGAGCAGTTCTTC. This sequence encodes CASSYLGLARREQFF.